The TCR beta chain described here comes from a study of cytomegalovirus exposure and HLA in healthy donors. The germline gives CDR1 SGDLS, CDR2 YYNGEE. V lost 7 bases to trimming and J lost 3 bases, with 17 bases between them. The CDR3 runs 14 residues. With regard to this clone: Its antigen remains unknown.

Overall study findings and caveats: TRBV6-2, TRBV6-3 and some other V segments were excluded as indistinguishable.

60 Vbeta and 13 Jbeta primers were used in PCR. Produced via immunoSEQ multiplex PCR; TCRdb's table is partial and in-frame only. The table lists over 90,000 clones, around 77% of them singletons. The TCR sequence derives from a male donor in good health and CMV-seropositive. The chain has TRBV9 and TRBJ2-7; D is perhaps TRBD1 (5 bases). Sequenced sample: PBMCs. CDR3 in amino acids: CASSGPSNHYEQYF. Written as DNA, the CDR3 is TGTGCCAGCTCAGGGCCTTCTAACCACTACGAGCAGTACTTC. The full variable domain, in which reference TRBV9 and TRBJ2-7 provide the parts outside the CDR3, is DSGVTQTPKHLITATGQRVTLRCSPRSGDLSVYWYQQSLDQGLQFLIQYYNGEERAKGNILERFSAQQFPDLHSELNLSSLELGDSALYFCASSGPSNHYEQYFGPGTRLTVT.